A single sample gave rise to the 8 T cell receptor beta chains below, sequenced in a study of T cell responses to AZD1222 COVID-19 vaccine. Libraries were prepared by immunoSEQ multiplex PCR; TCRdb keeps only in-frame clonotypes and omits some of them. The profile shows under 150,000 clones, around 90% of them singletons. Specimen: peripheral blood, collected on day 0 of AZD1222 vaccination. These receptors were taken from an adult in good health.

The J gene is TRBJ2-1, the V gene TRBV5-1, with D perhaps given as TRBD1 or TRBD2 (5 bases each). This CDR3 is built from 17 residues. Germline V gene data show CDR1 as SGHRS and CDR2 as YFSETQ. V lost 4 bases to trimming and J lost 0 bases, with 17 bases between them. CDR3 region: CASSPGSGGYSYNEQFF. The CDR3 DNA reads as TGCGCCAGCAGCCCTGGTAGTGGGGGTTACTCCTACAATGAGCAGTTCTTC.

The rearrangement uses TRBV24-1 and TRBJ1-2; D possibly corresponds to TRBD1 (5 bases). CDR1 is KGHDR, CDR2 SFDVKD, per germline. The length of the CDR3 is 13 residues. V lost 9 bases and J 4 bases, leaving 14 bases between the germline ends. The CDR3 reads CATRQGPSYGYTF. The DNA for the CDR3 is TGTGCCACCCGGCAGGGACCGTCCTATGGCTACACCTTC.

The chain couples TRBV24-1 to TRBJ2-7, with TRBD1 identical over 7 bases. The length of the CDR3 is 12 residues. Per the germline V gene, CDR1 is KGHDR and CDR2 is SFDVKD. The V segment lost 8 bases and the J segment 7 bases; nucleotides outside the gene matches: 7. The CDR3 DNA follows: TGTGCCACCATCCGAGGGGGCAAAGAGCAGTACTTC. This sequence encodes CATIRGGKEQYF.

This clone has only one observation. The CDR3 here is CASSPGQTHGYTF. CDR3 coding DNA: TGTGCCAGCAGCCCGGGACAGACCCATGGCTACACCTTC. This chain uses TRBV7-8 with TRBJ1-2; 7 bases line up with TRBD1. This CDR3 has 13 amino acids. Germline V CDR1 and CDR2: SGHVS, FQNEAQ. V dropped 5 bases and J dropped 6; count of bases not matched to a gene: 6.

The chain couples TRBV5-1 to TRBJ2-1; 7 bases line up with TRBD1. Germline assignment: CDR1 SGHRS and CDR2 YFSETQ. The CDR3 contains 15 residues. The V and J ends lost 0 bases and 3 bases, in that order; junction bases with no gene match: 3. The DNA of the CDR3 is TGCGCCAGCAGCTTGGGGGGACAGCTCTACAATGAGCAGTTCTTC. It is translated as CASSLGGQLYNEQFF. Supplemented by reference TRBV5-1 and TRBJ2-1, the full variable domain reads KAGVTQTPRYLIKTRGQQVTLSCSPISGHRSVSWYQQTPGQGLQFLFEYFSETQRNKGNFPGRFSGRQFSNSRSEMNVSTLELGDSALYLCASSLGGQLYNEQFFGPGTRLTVL.

The J gene is TRBJ2-1, the V gene TRBV7-3, with TRBD2 matching 7 bases. CDR1 and CDR2 (germline): SGHTA, FQGTGA. The CDR3 covers 16 residues. Unmatched junction bases numbered 13, after V lost 4 bases and J lost 7 bases. CDR3 DNA: TGTGCCAGCAGCTCCCTCTCAAGGGGAGGGAAAAATGAGCAGTTCTTC. Translating it yields CASSSLSRGGKNEQFF.

The chain combines TRBV28 with TRBJ2-1; no reliable D call. CDR1 and CDR2 from the germline V gene are MDHEN and SYDVKM. The CDR3 loop spans 14 amino acids. V lost 8 bases and J 0 bases, leaving 11 bases between the germline ends. CDR3 bases: TGTGCCAGCGGGCGACTTAACTCCTACAATGAGCAGTTCTTC. This encodes CASGRLNSYNEQFF.

J is TRBJ2-1 and V is TRBV6-4; 8 bases fit TRBD1. The germline CDR1 and CDR2 sequences are MRHNA and SNTAGT. V lost 0 bases and J lost 15; bases outside the gene matches: 7. This CDR3 region has 13 residues. CDR3 coding DNA: TGTGCCAGCAGTGACTCTGACGGACAGGGTCGGTTCTTC. The encoded protein is CASSDSDGQGRFF.